The 22 T cell receptor beta chains below come from one sample, sequenced in a study of blood T cell repertoires in COVID-19. Assay: immunoSEQ multiplex PCR; the TCRdb copy retains only in-frame clones and omits some. The sample includes 390,000 or so clones, approximately 89% seen only once; the top ten take about 10%. Sample: peripheral blood. Source of these receptors: a woman aged 25 to 39 with COVID-19, enrolled during active disease.

This clone was found once. The V call is TRBV19, the J call TRBJ1-1; 10 nucleotides agree with TRBD1. Germline assignment: CDR1 LNHDA and CDR2 SQIVND (reference sequence). V dropped 7 bases and J dropped 10; count of bases not matched to a gene: 6. The CDR3 length is 12 residues. This chain's CDR3 is CASTDRGPSAFF. Written as DNA, the CDR3 is TGTGCCAGTACCGACAGGGGGCCATCAGCTTTCTTT. The complete variable domain, with remaining parts taken from reference TRBV19 and TRBJ1-1, reads DGGITQSPKYLFRKEGQNVTLSCEQNLNHDAMYWYRQDPGQGLRLIYYSQIVNDFQKGDIAEGYSVSREKKESFPLTVTSAQKNPTAFYLCASTDRGPSAFFGQGTRLTVV.

The chain combines TRBV10-3 with TRBJ1-6, with a possible D match to TRBD1 (6 bases). The CDR3 consists of 15 residues. Trimming shortened V by 0 bases and J by 6 bases, and 9 bases separated the two germline ends. Looked up from germline, CDR1 is ENHRY and CDR2 is SYGVKD. The CDR3: CAISESQGANSPLHF. The CDR3 region has the DNA TGTGCCATCAGTGAGTCACAGGGCGCTAATTCACCCCTCCACTTT.

The chain combines TRBV25-1 with TRBJ1-5, with 9 bases identical to TRBD1. The germline V gene encodes CDR1 MGHDK and CDR2 SYGVNS. V was pared by 3 bases and J by 0 bases, with 6 bases of the junction left unmatched. The CDR3 spans 17 residues. For the CDR3, the DNA is TGTGCCAGCAGTGAGGACAGGGGCTCGTATAGCAATCAGCCCCAGCATTTT. The encoded protein is CASSEDRGSYSNQPQHF.

V is TRBV30 and J is TRBJ2-1; 7 bases agree with TRBD2. V shed 5 bases, J shed 0 bases, and the junction held 4 bases outside the gene matches. The CDR3 loop spans 14 amino acids. Germline CDR1 and CDR2: GTSNPN and SVGIG (reference sequence). This CDR3 reads CAWGRGSSYNEQFF. Here the CDR3 DNA reads TGTGCCTGGGGGCGGGGGAGCTCCTACAATGAGCAGTTCTTC.

The chain links TRBV7-9 to TRBJ2-7; 11 bases map to TRBD2. Trimming removed 4 bases from V and 3 bases from J; junction bases left unmatched: 5. The CDR3 has 15 residues. Germline loops: CDR1 SEHNR, CDR2 FQNEAQ (reference sequence). CDR3 sequence: CASSSPTSGSYEQYF. The CDR3 nucleotides read TGTGCCAGCAGCTCGCCCACTAGCGGGAGCTACGAGCAGTACTTC.

The chain has TRBV28 and TRBJ2-1; 9 nucleotides line up with TRBD2. CDR1 is MDHEN and CDR2 is SYDVKM in the germline V gene. Germline trimming cut 5 bases from V and 5 bases from J; bases unmatched to any gene: 4. The CDR3 extends over 14 amino acids. DNA for the CDR3: TGTGCCAGCAGTCGGACTAGCGTTAACAATGAGCAGTTCTTC. Protein product: CASSRTSVNNEQFF.

The genes are TRBV6-2 or TRBV6-3 and TRBJ2-1; 7 nucleotides line up with TRBD2. CDR3 length equals 14 residues. V lost 2 bases, J lost 6 bases, and 4 bases stayed unmatched. Germline CDR1 reads MNHEY; CDR2 reads SVGEGT. The CDR3 DNA follows: TGTGCCAGCAGTTACGGGGGAGGGCCCAATGAGCAGTTCTTC. It translates to CASSYGGGPNEQFF.

This chain joins TRBV11-2 and TRBJ1-1; TRBD1 might be the D (6 bases). V lost 6 bases to trimming and J lost 6 bases, with 17 bases between them. The CDR3 is 14 residues long. The germline V gene encodes CDR1 SGHAT and CDR2 FQNNGV. CDR3 sequence reads: CASSLMQGTPEAFF. The CDR3 bases are TGTGCCAGCAGTTTGATGCAGGGGACGCCTGAAGCTTTCTTT.

This clone showed up just once. V is TRBV30 and J is TRBJ2-7, with D tentatively TRBD2 (6 bases). This CDR3 region has 12 residues. Trimming cost V 8 bases and J 5 bases, with 16 bases left between them. CDR1 and CDR2 from the germline V gene are GTSNPN and SVGIG (reference sequence). The chain's CDR3 is CAGRPGVNEQYF. The CDR3 nucleotides are TGTGCCGGCCGGCCGGGGGTGAACGAGCAGTACTTC.

The chain has TRBV2 and TRBJ2-1; 7 positions agree with TRBD2. The germline gives CDR1 SNHLY, CDR2 FYNNEI. After removal of 3 bases from V and 0 bases from J, the junction contained 5 bases not matched to a gene. The CDR3 extends over 16 amino acids. The CDR3 DNA reads as TGTGCCAGCAGTGAGGCAAGCGGGGTCTCCTACAATGAGCAGTTCTTC. Protein sequence: CASSEASGVSYNEQFF.

The V call is TRBV15, the J call TRBJ2-7, with 10 bases identical to TRBD2. Trimming removed 8 bases from V and 3 bases from J; junction bases left unmatched: 10. Germline loops: CDR1 LNHNV, CDR2 YYDKDF (reference sequence). The CDR3 loop spans 15 amino acids. As DNA, the CDR3 is TGTGCCACCGGTAACTCGGGGACTAGCGTCTACGAGCAGTACTTC. Its protein product is CATGNSGTSVYEQYF.

The sample holds many counts of this clone. The chain employs TRBV7-2 and TRBJ2-7; D call uncertain. Per germline, CDR1 SGHTA and CDR2 FQGNSA. V was pared by 7 bases and J by 0 bases, with 4 bases between. The CDR3 consists of 11 residues. In DNA form, the CDR3 reads TGTGCCAGCACCTACTCCTACGAGCAGTACTTC. Its protein is CASTYSYEQYF.

The chain employs TRBV6-2 or TRBV6-3 and TRBJ1-1, with D tentatively TRBD1 (6 bases). Trimming removed 6 bases at V and 8 bases at J, with 10 bases between. The CDR3 runs to 11 residues. Germline loops: CDR1 MNHEY, CDR2 SVGEGT. In DNA form, the CDR3 reads TGTGCCAGCAGCCCCGGACAGGAAGCTTTCTTT. Its protein is CASSPGQEAFF.

The chain is built from TRBV19 and TRBJ1-4; no firm D call. The length of the CDR3 is 11 residues. Trimming removed 10 bases at V and 5 bases at J, with 8 bases between. Germline V gives CDR1 LNHDA, CDR2 SQIVND (reference sequence). CDR3 nucleotide sequence: TGTGCCATCGCGGGGAATGAAAAACTGTTTTTT. Translated: CAIAGNEKLFF.

The chain links TRBV15 to TRBJ2-7, with 10 bases matching TRBD2. Germline V gene lookup returns CDR1 LNHNV and CDR2 YYDKDF (reference sequence). V shed 1 base, J shed 2 bases, and the junction held 14 bases outside the gene matches. This CDR3 region has 19 residues. The CDR3 DNA is TGTGCCACCAGCAGAGGGGTAAGGAGCGGGAGGGAGTCGCCCTACGAGCAGTACTTC. Translated: CATSRGVRSGRESPYEQYF.

The CDR3 region is CAWSVPGTVHQPQHF. CDR3 DNA: TGTGCCTGGAGTGTACCGGGGACAGTCCATCAGCCCCAGCATTTT. This chain links TRBV30 with TRBJ1-5; 7 nucleotides match TRBD1. The germline V gene has CDR1 GTSNPN and CDR2 SVGIG (reference sequence). CDR3 length: 15 residues. J was trimmed by 5 bases and V by 0 bases; bases with no gene match: 7.

The J gene is TRBJ2-7, the V gene TRBV24-1; 9 positions match TRBD2. J gave up 11 bases and V 9 bases, and 13 bases lay outside the gene matches. In germline, CDR1 is KGHDR, CDR2 SFDVKD. This CDR3 comprises 13 residues. The CDR3 loop reads CATAQGSGRRKYF. Written as DNA, the CDR3 is TGTGCCACCGCCCAGGGGAGCGGGAGGCGAAAGTACTTC.

The V gene is TRBV6-2 or TRBV6-3, the J gene TRBJ2-7; 7 nucleotides align to TRBD1. The CDR3 is 16 amino acids. CDR1 and CDR2 (germline): MNHEY, SVGEGT. V shed 5 bases and J 1 base; nucleotides not matched to a gene: 11. CDR3 in DNA: TGTGCCAGCAGTAGTTCTGGAACAGGGGCGTCCTACGAGCAGTACTTC. Its protein is CASSSSGTGASYEQYF.

This clone has only one observation. The chain joins TRBV28 to TRBJ2-3; 8 nucleotides match TRBD2. This CDR3 spans 15 amino acids. The V and J ends lost 5 bases and 0 bases, in that order; junction bases with no gene match: 4. Germline V gives CDR1 MDHEN, CDR2 SYDVKM. In DNA form, the CDR3 reads TGTGCCAGCAGTCCGGGGGGGGGAAGCACAGATACGCAGTATTTT. It is translated as CASSPGGGSTDTQYF.

The rearrangement uses TRBV10-3 and TRBJ2-3; 12 positions agree with TRBD1. V was pared by 6 bases and J by 3 bases, with 4 bases of the junction left unmatched. Germline loops: CDR1 ENHRY, CDR2 SYGVKD. The CDR3 consists of 15 residues. CDR3 region: CAIRRDRGPTDTQYF. CDR3 coding DNA: TGTGCCATCAGAAGGGACAGGGGGCCGACAGATACGCAGTATTTT.

J is TRBJ1-1 and V is TRBV10-3, with 8 nucleotides matching TRBD1. Trimming removed 3 bases from V and 5 bases from J; junction bases left unmatched: 8. The CDR3 sequence is 15 residues long. From germline, CDR1 is ENHRY and CDR2 SYGVKD. The DNA for the CDR3 is TGTGCCATCAGTGACTTAAGGACAGGGCCGACTGAAGCTTTCTTT. Its translation is CAISDLRTGPTEAFF.

The J gene is TRBJ2-5, the V gene TRBV6-5; 10 nucleotides match TRBD1. The CDR3 spans 14 residues. The germline CDR1 and CDR2 sequences are MNHEY and SVGAGI. Losses at the gene ends were 5 bases for V and 4 bases for J; bases not matched to a gene: 4. The CDR3 loop is CASSRDRGGETQYF. The DNA for the CDR3 is TGTGCCAGCAGTAGGGACAGGGGCGGAGAGACCCAGTACTTC.